The 9 T cell receptor beta chains below all came from one sample that was sequenced in a study of blood T cell repertoires in COVID-19. Assay: immunoSEQ multiplex PCR; the TCRdb copy retains only in-frame clones and omits some. This table holds approximately 360,000 clones, around 89% found once. Sequencing used peripheral blood. The receptors derive from a man aged 35 to 55 with acute or convalescent COVID-19.

J is TRBJ2-3 and V is TRBV13; perhaps TRBD2 as D (5 bases). Trimming shortened V by 5 bases and J by 5 bases, and 20 bases separated the two germline ends. This CDR3 comprises 16 residues. In germline, CDR1 is PRHDT, CDR2 FYEKMQ (reference sequence). Here the CDR3 DNA reads TGTGCCAGCAGCGCTTCCTTGTGGGAGTTTGAAGATACGCAGTATTTT. Translated, it gives CASSASLWEFEDTQYF.

This clone was seen more than once but under ten times. V and J are TRBV15 and TRBJ2-1; the match to TRBD2 covers 12 bases. V was pared by 1 base and J by 2 bases, with 0 bases of the junction left unmatched. Germline CDR1 LNHNV, CDR2 YYDKDF (reference sequence). This CDR3 is 16 amino acids long. CDR3 protein: CATSRASGGAYNEQFF. As DNA, the CDR3 is TGTGCCACCAGCAGAGCTAGCGGGGGGGCCTACAATGAGCAGTTCTTC.

The rearrangement joins TRBV12-3 or TRBV12-4 to TRBJ1-1; maybe TRBD1 (5 bases). V was pared by 2 bases and J by 2 bases, with 6 bases between. The CDR3 consists of 13 residues. CDR3 region: CASSLRGNTEAFF. CDR3 DNA: TGTGCCAGCAGTTTAAGGGGAAACACTGAAGCTTTCTTT.

This rearrangement joins TRBV18 to TRBJ2-2, with a possible D match to TRBD1 (6 bases). CDR1 KGHSH and CDR2 LQKENI come from the germline V gene. The CDR3 is 15 residues long. The V end was cut by 1 base, the J end by 5 bases, with 11 bases between. The CDR3 coding sequence is TGTGCCAGCTCACCACTCAGGGGCCGGACCGGGGAGCTGTTTTTT. Protein sequence: CASSPLRGRTGELFF.

The rearrangement joins TRBV19 to TRBJ2-5; 9 bases line up with TRBD1. Germline trimming cut 10 bases from V and 5 bases from J; bases unmatched to any gene: 5. Germline CDR1 LNHDA, CDR2 SQIVND (reference sequence). This CDR3 region has 12 residues. The CDR3 nucleotides read TGTGCCACCCGGACAGGGGCCGAGACCCAGTACTTC. Amino acid sequence: CATRTGAETQYF.

V gene TRBV2 combines with J gene TRBJ1-3; TRBD1 might be the D (6 bases). Germline V gene lookup returns CDR1 SNHLY and CDR2 FYNNEI. Trimming left V 4 bases short and J 0 bases short, with 10 bases between. The length of the CDR3 is 15 residues. As DNA, the CDR3 is TGTGCCAGCAGTGCAGCCAGGGGCTCTGGAAACACCATATATTTT. Protein product: CASSAARGSGNTIYF. The entire variable domain, with the rest obtained from reference TRBV2 and TRBJ1-3, is as follows: EPEVTQTPSHQVTQMGQEVILRCVPISNHLYFYWYRQILGQKVEFLVSFYNNEISEKSEIFDDQFSVERPDGSNFTLKIRSTKLEDSAMYFCASSAARGSGNTIYFGEGSWLTVV.

V gene TRBV10-3 combines with J gene TRBJ2-5; 8 nucleotides align to TRBD1. Trimming removed 3 bases from V and 7 bases from J; junction bases left unmatched: 10. Germline V gene sequence: CDR1 ENHRY, CDR2 SYGVKD. This CDR3 has 15 amino acids. The CDR3 nucleotides read TGTGCCATCAGTGATGGGACAGGCCCTTTATGGACCCAGTACTTC. Translation gives CAISDGTGPLWTQYF.

The V and J genes are TRBV28 and TRBJ2-7; 10 bases are shared with TRBD1. The junction had 7 bases not matched to a gene; V was cut back by 2 bases and J by 6 bases. The CDR3 runs to 15 residues. Germline V gene data show CDR1 as MDHEN and CDR2 as SYDVKM. For the CDR3, the DNA is TGTGCCAGCAGTTTAGTCCCGGGACAGGGGTTCGAGCAGTACTTC. It translates to CASSLVPGQGFEQYF.

In this sample, this clone turned up a few times. V usage is TRBV6-6 and J usage is TRBJ1-2; D may be TRBD1 (6 bases). V lost 5 bases and J lost 4, with 17 bases in between. The germline gives CDR1 MNHNY, CDR2 SVGAGI (reference sequence). The CDR3 runs 15 residues. The CDR3 nucleotides read TGTGCCAGCAGTACCAACCGACAGGTCCCCTATGGCTACACCTTC. Its translation is CASSTNRQVPYGYTF.